The sequence of this TCR beta chain was determined in a study of blood T cells in healthy people across ages. For this clonotype: Its antigen is as yet unknown.

Germline-derived CDR1 and CDR2 are LNHDA and SQIVND (reference sequence). V lost 7 bases to trimming and J lost 1 base, with 11 bases between them. The CDR3 loop spans 14 amino acids. A sample-barcoded 5' primer and a J-beta primer mix were used in a second PCR of roughly 7 to 12 cycles. A template-switch adaptor that had 12 random nucleotides put a tag on each cDNA molecule. From each sample, at least 3 million paired-end reads containing CDR3 were obtained. MiXCR was run by TCRdb on the 5' RACE reads, yielding one entry per CDR3 protein. Of about 2 million distinct CDR3 sequences in the sample, roughly 50% are singletons; the top ten hold 2% to 2.5%. Whole-study results and caveats: Diversity was estimated from one million T cells, and these estimates were considered underestimates.

Drawing of peripheral blood yielded 7.5 to 10 milliliters from each donor. This receptor was obtained from a woman in her thirties or forties in good health. Sequenced: blood. V gene TRBV19 combines with J gene TRBJ2-4; D tentatively reads TRBD1 or TRBD2 (5 bases each). CDR3 in DNA: TGTGCCAGTACCCATGGGACGGCCAAAAACATTCAGTACTTC. The encoded protein is CASTHGTAKNIQYF.